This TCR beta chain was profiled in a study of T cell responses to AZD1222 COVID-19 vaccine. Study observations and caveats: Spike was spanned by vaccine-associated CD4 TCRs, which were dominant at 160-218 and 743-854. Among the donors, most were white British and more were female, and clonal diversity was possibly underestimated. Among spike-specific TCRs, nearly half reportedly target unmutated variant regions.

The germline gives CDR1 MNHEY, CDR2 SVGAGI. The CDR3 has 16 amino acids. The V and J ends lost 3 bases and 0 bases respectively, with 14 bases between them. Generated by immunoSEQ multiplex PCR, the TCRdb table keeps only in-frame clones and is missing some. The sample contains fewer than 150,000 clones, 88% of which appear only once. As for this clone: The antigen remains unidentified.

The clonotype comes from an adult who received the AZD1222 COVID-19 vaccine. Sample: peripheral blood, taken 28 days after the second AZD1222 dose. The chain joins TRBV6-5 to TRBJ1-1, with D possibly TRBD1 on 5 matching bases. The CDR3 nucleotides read TGTGCCAGCAGTTATAGCCAGGGCTTTATGAACACTGAAGCTTTCTTT. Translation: CASSYSQGFMNTEAFF.